This T cell receptor (beta chain) was recorded in a study of cytomegalovirus exposure and HLA in healthy donors. PCR was performed using 60 Vbeta and 13 Jbeta primers. Sequencing used immunoSEQ multiplex PCR; TCRdb keeps in-frame clones, though not all of them. This table has under 130,000 clones, about an eighth appearing once. A word on this clone: No antigen is known for it.

Study-wide results and limits: Differences between HLA loci emerged in a later analysis of TCR association rates, with DRB1 most and HLA-C fewest. It was taken for granted in presence/absence analyses that sequencing depth across donors was roughly uniform. Most TCR sequences were seen very rarely across donors, but some public TCRs occurred in many.

The junction had 3 bases not matched to a gene; V was cut back by 9 bases and J by 0 bases. This CDR3 contains 13 residues. Per the germline V gene, CDR1 is LNHDA and CDR2 is SQIVND (reference sequence). The sequence was collected from a man aged 40-49 years in good health and CMV-seropositive. V gene TRBV19 combines with J gene TRBJ2-3; 7 nucleotides line up with TRBD1. Sequences were obtained from PBMCs. CDR3 region: CASSGQSTDTQYF. In nucleotides, the CDR3 is TGTGCCAGCTCGGGACAGAGCACAGATACGCAGTATTTT.